Detailed here is one TCR beta chain. Its antigen is as yet unknown. The record originates from a study of cytomegalovirus exposure and HLA in healthy donors. Study-wide context: Genotyping of some 390 donors showed that roughly 83% belonged to the Caucasian-associated ancestry cluster.

Findings and limits, study-wide: The study put 150 or so TCR beta chains on its list as cytomegalovirus-associated. Later analysis identified 16,951 TCR beta sequences associated with HLA alleles, using a false discovery rate threshold of 0.05. Earlier analysis looked at TCR beta V segments, and most were productive about 90% or about 30% of the time.

Primers included in the PCR were 60 Vbeta and 13 Jbeta primers. Libraries were prepared by immunoSEQ multiplex PCR; TCRdb keeps only in-frame clonotypes and omits some of them. The sample holds approximately 110,000 clones, roughly 74% seen once. CDR1 is SGHAT and CDR2 is FQNNGV in the germline V gene. The CDR3 extends over 14 amino acids. With V trimmed by 6 bases and J by 11 bases, 12 bases remained unmatched. This TCR was recovered from a woman aged 50 to 60 in good health and CMV-seropositive. Source material: PBMCs. V usage is TRBV11-2 and J usage is TRBJ2-4, with 8 bases aligning to TRBD1. The CDR3 region is CASSARTGPTVQYF. CDR3 coding DNA: TGTGCCAGCAGTGCTAGGACAGGGCCGACCGTTCAGTACTTC.